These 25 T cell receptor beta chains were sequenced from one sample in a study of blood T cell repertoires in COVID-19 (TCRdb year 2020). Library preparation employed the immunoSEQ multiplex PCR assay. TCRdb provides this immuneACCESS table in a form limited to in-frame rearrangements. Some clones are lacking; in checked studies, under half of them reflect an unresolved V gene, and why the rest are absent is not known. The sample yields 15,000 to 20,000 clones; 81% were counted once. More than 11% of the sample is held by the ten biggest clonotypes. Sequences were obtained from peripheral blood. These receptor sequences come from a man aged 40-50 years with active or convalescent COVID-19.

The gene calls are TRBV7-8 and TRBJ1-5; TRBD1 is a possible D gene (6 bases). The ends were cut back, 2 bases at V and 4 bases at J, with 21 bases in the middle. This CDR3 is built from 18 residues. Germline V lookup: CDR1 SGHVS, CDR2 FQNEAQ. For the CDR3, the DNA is TGTGCCAGCAGCTTACTCCCCCTCTACAGGGTCAGGAATCAGCCCCAGCATTTT. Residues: CASSLLPLYRVRNQPQHF.

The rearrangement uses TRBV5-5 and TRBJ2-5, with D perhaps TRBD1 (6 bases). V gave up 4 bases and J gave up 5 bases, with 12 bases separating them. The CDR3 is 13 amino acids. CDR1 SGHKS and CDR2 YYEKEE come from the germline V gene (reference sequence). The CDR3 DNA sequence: TGTGCCAGCAGCCAGGGGAGTCTGGAGACCCAGTACTTC. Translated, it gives CASSQGSLETQYF. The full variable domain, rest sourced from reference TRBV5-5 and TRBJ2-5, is DAGVTQSPTHLIKTRGQQVTLRCSPISGHKSVSWYQQVLGQGPQFIFQYYEKEERGRGNFPDRFSARQFPNYSSELNVNALLLGDSALYLCASSQGSLETQYFGPGTRLLVL.

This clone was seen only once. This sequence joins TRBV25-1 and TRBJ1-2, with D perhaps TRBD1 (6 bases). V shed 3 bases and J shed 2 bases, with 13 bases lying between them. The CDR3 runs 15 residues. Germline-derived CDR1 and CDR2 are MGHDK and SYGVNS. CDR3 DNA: TGTGCCAGCAGTGACCCGGGACAATTAAACTATGGCTACACCTTC. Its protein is CASSDPGQLNYGYTF.

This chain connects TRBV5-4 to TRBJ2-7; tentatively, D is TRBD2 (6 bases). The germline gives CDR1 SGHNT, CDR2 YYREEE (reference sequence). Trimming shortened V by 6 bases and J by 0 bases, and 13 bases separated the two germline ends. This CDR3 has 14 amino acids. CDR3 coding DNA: TGTGCCAGCACGGGGGAGCCCGACTCCTACGAGCAGTACTTC. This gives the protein CASTGEPDSYEQYF.

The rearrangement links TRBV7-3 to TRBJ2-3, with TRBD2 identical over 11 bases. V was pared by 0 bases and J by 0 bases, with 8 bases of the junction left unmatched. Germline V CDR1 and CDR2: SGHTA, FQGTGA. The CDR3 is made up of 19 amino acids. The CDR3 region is CASSLTPSGGTTSTDTQYF. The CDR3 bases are TGTGCCAGCAGCTTAACCCCTAGCGGGGGGACTACTAGCACAGATACGCAGTATTTT.

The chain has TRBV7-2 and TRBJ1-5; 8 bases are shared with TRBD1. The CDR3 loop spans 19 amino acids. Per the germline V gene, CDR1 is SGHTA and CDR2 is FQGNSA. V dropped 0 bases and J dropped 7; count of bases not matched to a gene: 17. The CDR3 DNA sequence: TGTGCCAGCAGCTTAGCGCGGAATTCCCAGGGGGCGCGGGGGCAGCCCCAGCATTTT. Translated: CASSLARNSQGARGQPQHF.

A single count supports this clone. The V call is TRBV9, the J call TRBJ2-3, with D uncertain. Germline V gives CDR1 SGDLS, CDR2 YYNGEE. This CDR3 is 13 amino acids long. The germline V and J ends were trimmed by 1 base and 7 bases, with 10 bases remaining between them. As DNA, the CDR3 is TGTGCCAGCAGCGTAAATAGCCTGAATACGCAGTATTTT. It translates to CASSVNSLNTQYF.

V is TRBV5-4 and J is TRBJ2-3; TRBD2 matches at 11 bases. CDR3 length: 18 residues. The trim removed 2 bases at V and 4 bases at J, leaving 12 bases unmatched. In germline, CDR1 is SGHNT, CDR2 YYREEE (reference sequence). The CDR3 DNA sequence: TGTGCCAGCAGCTTTTGGGATAGCGGGGGGGCAGTGGCAGATACGCAGTATTTT. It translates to CASSFWDSGGAVADTQYF.

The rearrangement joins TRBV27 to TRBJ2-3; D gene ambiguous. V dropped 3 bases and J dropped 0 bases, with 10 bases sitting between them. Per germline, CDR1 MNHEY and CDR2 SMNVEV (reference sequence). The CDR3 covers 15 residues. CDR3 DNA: TGTGCCAGCAGTTTTACAGATCCTAGCACAGATACGCAGTATTTT. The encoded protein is CASSFTDPSTDTQYF.

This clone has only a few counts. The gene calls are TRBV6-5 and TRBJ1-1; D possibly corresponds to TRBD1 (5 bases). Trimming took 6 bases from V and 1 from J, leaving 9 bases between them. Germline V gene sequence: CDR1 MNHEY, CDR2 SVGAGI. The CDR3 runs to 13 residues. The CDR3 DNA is TGTGCCAGCAGACATACAGGGAACACTGAAGCTTTCTTT. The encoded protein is CASRHTGNTEAFF.

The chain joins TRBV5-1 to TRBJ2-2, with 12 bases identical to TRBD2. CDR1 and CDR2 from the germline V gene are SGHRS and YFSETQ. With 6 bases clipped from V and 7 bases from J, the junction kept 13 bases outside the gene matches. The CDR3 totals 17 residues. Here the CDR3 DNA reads TGCGCCAGCACCGCCTCACTAGCGGGGGGTAATATCGGGGAGCTGTTTTTT. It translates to CASTASLAGGNIGELFF.

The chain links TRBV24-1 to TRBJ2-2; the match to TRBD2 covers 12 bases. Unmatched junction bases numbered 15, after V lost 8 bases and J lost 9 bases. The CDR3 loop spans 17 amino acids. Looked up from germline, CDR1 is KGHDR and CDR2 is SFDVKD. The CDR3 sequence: CATIGLAGGPQHRELFF. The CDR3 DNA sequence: TGTGCCACCATCGGCCTAGCGGGGGGGCCTCAACACCGGGAGCTGTTTTTT.

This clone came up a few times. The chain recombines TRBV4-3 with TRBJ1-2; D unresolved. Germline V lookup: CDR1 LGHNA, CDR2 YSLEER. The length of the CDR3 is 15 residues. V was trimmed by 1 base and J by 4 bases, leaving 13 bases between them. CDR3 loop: CASSQVGGIGYGYTF. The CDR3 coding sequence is TGCGCCAGCAGCCAAGTAGGAGGGATTGGCTATGGCTACACCTTC.

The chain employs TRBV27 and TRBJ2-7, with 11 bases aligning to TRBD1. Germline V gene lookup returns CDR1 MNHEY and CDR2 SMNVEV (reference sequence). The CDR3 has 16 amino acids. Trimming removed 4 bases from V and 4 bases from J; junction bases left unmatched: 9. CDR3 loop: CASSSWTGTGGYEQYF. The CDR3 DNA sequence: TGTGCCAGCAGTTCATGGACCGGGACAGGGGGATACGAGCAGTACTTC.

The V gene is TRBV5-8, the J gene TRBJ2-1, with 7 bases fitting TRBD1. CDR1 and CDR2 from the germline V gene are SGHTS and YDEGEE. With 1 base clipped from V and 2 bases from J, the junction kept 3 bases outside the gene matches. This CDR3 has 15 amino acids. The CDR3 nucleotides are TGTGCCAGCAGCTTGTGGGACAGAGCCTACAATGAGCAGTTCTTC. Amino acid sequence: CASSLWDRAYNEQFF. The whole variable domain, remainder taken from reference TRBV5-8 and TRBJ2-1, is EAGVTQSPTHLIKTRGQQATLRCSPISGHTSVYWYQQALGLGLQFLLWYDEGEERNRGNFPPRFSGRQFPNYSSELNVNALELEDSALYLCASSLWDRAYNEQFFGPGTRLTVL.

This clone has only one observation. The CDR3 nucleotides read TGTGCCAGCAGTGAGGGGGTAATAGATACGCAGTATTTT. As protein: CASSEGVIDTQYF. The chain carries TRBV7-9 and TRBJ2-3; tentatively, D is TRBD1 (6 bases). The germline CDR1 and CDR2 sequences are SEHNR and FQNEAQ (reference sequence). Trimming pared 6 bases from V and 5 bases from J, leaving 12 bases between. This CDR3 is 13 amino acids long. Based on the CDR3 plus reference TRBV7-9 and TRBJ2-3, the full variable domain is DTGVSQNPRHKITKRGQNVTFRCDPISEHNRLYWYRQTLGQGPEFLTYFQNEAQLEKSRLLSDRFSAERPKGSFSTLEIQRTEQGDSAMYLCASSEGVIDTQYFGPGTRLTVL.

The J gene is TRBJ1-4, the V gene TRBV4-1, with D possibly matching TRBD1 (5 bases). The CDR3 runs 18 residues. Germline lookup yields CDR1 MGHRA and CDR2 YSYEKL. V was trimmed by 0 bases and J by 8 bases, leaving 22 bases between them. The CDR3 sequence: CASSQDIAGRTGGEKLFF. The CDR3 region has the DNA TGCGCCAGCAGCCAAGATATTGCGGGTCGAACCGGGGGGGAAAAACTGTTTTTT.

The CDR3 loop is CASSIRTGVSLGKLFF. In nucleotides, the CDR3 is TGTGCCAGCAGCATTAGGACAGGGGTATCCCTCGGAAAACTGTTTTTT. V usage is TRBV5-6 and J usage is TRBJ1-4, with TRBD1 identical over 9 bases. This CDR3 has 16 amino acids. V lost 4 bases to trimming and J lost 10 bases; unmatched junction nucleotides: 14. Germline V gene data show CDR1 as SGHDT and CDR2 as YYEEEE.

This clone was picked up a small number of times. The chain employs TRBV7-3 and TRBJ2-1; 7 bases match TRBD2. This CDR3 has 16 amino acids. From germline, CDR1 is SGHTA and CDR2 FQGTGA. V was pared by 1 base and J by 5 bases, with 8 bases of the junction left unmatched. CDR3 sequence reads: CASSLNPRDYDNEQFF. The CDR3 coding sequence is TGTGCCAGCAGCTTAAATCCCAGGGACTATGACAATGAGCAGTTCTTC.

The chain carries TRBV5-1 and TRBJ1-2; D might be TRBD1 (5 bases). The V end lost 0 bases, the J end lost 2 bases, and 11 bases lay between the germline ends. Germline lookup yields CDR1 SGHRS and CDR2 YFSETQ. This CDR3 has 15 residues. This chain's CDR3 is CASSLEGSVNYGYTF. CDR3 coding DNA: TGCGCCAGCAGCTTGGAGGGGTCCGTCAACTATGGCTACACCTTC.

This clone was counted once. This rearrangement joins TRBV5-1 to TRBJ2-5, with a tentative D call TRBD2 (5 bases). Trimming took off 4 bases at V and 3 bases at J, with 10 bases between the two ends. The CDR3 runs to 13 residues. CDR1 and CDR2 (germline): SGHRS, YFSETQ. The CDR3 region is CASSRGEKETQYF. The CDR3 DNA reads TGCGCCAGCAGCCGGGGAGAGAAAGAGACCCAGTACTTC. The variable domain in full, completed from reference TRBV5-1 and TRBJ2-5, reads KAGVTQTPRYLIKTRGQQVTLSCSPISGHRSVSWYQQTPGQGLQFLFEYFSETQRNKGNFPGRFSGRQFSNSRSEMNVSTLELGDSALYLCASSRGEKETQYFGPGTRLLVL.

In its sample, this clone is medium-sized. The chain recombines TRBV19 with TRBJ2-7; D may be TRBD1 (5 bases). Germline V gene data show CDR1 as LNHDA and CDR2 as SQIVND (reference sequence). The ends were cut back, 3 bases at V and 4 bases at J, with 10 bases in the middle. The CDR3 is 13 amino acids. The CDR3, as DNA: TGTGCCAGTAGTATGGGGCAGGGTTACGAGCAGTACTTC. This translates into CASSMGQGYEQYF.

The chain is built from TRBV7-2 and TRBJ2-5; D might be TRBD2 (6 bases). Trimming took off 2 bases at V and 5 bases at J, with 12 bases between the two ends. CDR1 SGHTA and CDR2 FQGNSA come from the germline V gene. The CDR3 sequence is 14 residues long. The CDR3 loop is CASSLSSSAETQYF. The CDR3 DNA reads TGTGCCAGCAGCTTAAGTTCTAGCGCCGAGACCCAGTACTTC. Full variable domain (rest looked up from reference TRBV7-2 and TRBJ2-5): GAGVSQSPSNKVTEKGKDVELRCDPISGHTALYWYRQSLGQGLEFLIYFQGNSAPDKSGLPSDRFSAERTGGSVSTLTIQRTQQEDSAVYLCASSLSSSAETQYFGPGTRLLVL.

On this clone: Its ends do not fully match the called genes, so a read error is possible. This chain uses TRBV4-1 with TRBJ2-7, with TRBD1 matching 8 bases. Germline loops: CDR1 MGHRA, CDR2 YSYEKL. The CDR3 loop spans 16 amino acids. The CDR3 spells CASSQGGQAVSHEQYF. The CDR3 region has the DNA TGCGCCAGCAGCCAAGGGGGACAGGCCGTCTCCCACGAGCAGTACTTC.

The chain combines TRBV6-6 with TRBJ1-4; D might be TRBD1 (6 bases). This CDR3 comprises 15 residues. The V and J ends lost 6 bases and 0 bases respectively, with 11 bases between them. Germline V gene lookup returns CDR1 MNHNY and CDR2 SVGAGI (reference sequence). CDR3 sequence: CASSLEGATNEKLFF. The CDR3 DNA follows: TGTGCCAGCAGCCTCGAGGGGGCAACTAATGAAAAACTGTTTTTT.